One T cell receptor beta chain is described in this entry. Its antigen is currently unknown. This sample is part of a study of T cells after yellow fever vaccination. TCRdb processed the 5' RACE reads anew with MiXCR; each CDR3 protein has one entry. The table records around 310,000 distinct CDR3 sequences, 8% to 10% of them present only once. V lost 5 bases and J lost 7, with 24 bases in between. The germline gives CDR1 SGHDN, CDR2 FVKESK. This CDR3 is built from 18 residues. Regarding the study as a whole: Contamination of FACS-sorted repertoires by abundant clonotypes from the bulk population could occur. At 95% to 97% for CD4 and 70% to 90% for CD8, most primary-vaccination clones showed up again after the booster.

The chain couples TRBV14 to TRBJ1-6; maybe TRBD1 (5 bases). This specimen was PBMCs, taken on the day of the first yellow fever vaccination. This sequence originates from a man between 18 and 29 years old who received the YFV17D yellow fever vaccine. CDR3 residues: CASSAVRDPRGWNSPLHF. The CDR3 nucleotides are TGTGCCAGCAGCGCGGTACGGGACCCAAGAGGATGGAATTCACCCCTCCACTTT. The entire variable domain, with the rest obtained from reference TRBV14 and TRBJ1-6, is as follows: EAGVTQFPSHSVIEKGQTVTLRCDPISGHDNLYWYRRVMGKEIKFLLHFVKESKQDESGMPNNRFLAERTGGTYSTLKVQPAELEDSGVYFCASSAVRDPRGWNSPLHFGNGTRLTVT.